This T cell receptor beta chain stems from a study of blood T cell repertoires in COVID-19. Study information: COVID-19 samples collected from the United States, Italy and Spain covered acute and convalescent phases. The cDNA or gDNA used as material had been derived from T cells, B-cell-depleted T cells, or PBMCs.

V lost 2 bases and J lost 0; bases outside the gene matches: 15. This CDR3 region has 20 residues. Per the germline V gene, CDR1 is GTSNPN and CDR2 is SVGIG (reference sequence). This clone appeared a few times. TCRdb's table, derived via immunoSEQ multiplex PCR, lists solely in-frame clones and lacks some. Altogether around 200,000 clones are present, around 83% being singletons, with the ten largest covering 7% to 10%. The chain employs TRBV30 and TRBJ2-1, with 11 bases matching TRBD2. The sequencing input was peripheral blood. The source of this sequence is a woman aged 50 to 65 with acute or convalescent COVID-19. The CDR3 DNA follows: TGTGCCTGGAGTCATAAATTTTCTAGCGGGAGGCGGAGCTCCTACAATGAGCAGTTCTTC. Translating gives CAWSHKFSSGRRSSYNEQFF.